These 5 T cell receptor beta chains share one sample of origin, sequenced in a study of patients and donors after allogeneic stem cell transplantation. TCRdb fed the RT-PCR reads into MiXCR, producing one record per CDR3 protein. Of roughly 190,000 distinct CDR3 sequences in the sample, around 41% were seen once. The sample was blood, either unsorted or a sorted T cell fraction (not recorded which). These receptors came from a human donor who was either an allogeneic HSCT recipient or a stem cell or donor lymphocyte infusion donor (not recorded which). It is not recorded whose cells these are; they may come from a transplant donor.

This clonotype has only a few counts. J is TRBJ1-2 and V is TRBV12-3 or TRBV12-4, with 9 bases matching TRBD1. CDR3 size: 14 residues. V was clipped by 5 bases and J by 7 bases; unmatched bases: 8. The CDR3 nucleotides read TGTGCCAGCAGTCCTGGACAGGGGTCTGCTGGCTACACCTTC. Amino acid sequence: CASSPGQGSAGYTF.

The DNA for the CDR3 is TGCGCCAGCAGCTTACCTCAGGACAATGAGCAGTTCTTC. This sequence encodes CASSLPQDNEQFF. The chain links TRBV5-1 to TRBJ2-1; no reliable D call. From germline, CDR1 is SGHRS and CDR2 YFSETQ. Trimming removed 2 bases from V and 5 bases from J, with 8 bases in between. CDR3 length equals 13 residues.

This clonotype was picked up one time. V usage is TRBV11-1 and J usage is TRBJ2-1; D gene unclear. Germline values: CDR1 SGHAT, CDR2 FQDESV (reference sequence). The CDR3 length is 12 residues. Trimming shortened V by 0 bases and J by 10 bases, and 7 bases separated the two germline ends. The DNA for the CDR3 is TGTGCCAGCAGCTTAGCTGAAAGGGAGCAGTTCTTC. Translating gives CASSLAEREQFF.

This clonotype occurred a few times. The chain couples TRBV4-2 to TRBJ1-1; D unresolved. The V end lost 11 bases, the J end lost 4 bases, and 20 bases lay between the germline ends. This CDR3 has 14 residues. Germline CDR1 reads LGHNA; CDR2 reads YNFKEQ. The CDR3 DNA reads TGTGCCGCTACCGAGAGGCGTAGGTCCACTGAAGCTTTCTTT. Its translation: CAATERRRSTEAFF.

This clonotype was counted only a few times. This chain connects TRBV6-5 to TRBJ2-6; D perhaps matches TRBD1 (6 bases). The CDR3 is 17 residues long. V was pared by 2 bases and J by 0 bases, with 11 bases between. Germline CDR1 and CDR2: MNHEY and SVGAGI. CDR3 amino acids: CASSYDRTYSGANVLTF. CDR3 coding DNA: TGTGCCAGCAGTTACGACAGGACCTACTCTGGGGCCAACGTCCTGACTTTC.